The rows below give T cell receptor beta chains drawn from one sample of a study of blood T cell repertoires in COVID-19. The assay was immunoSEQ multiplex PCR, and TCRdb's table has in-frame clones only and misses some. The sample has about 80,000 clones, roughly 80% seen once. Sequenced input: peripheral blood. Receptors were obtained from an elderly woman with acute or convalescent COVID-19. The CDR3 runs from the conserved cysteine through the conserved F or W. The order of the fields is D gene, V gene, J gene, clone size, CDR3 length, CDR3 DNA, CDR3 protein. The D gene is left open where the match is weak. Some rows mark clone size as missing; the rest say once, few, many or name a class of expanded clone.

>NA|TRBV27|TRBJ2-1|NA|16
TGTGCCAGCAGTTTAGGGGGGTGGGGGTTGGGCAATGAGCAGTTCTTC
CASSLGGWGLGNEQFF
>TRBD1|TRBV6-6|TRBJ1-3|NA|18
TGTGCCAGCAGTCCATCTCAGTCCCGACAGGGCCTTGGAAACACCATATATTTT
CASSPSQSRQGLGNTIYF
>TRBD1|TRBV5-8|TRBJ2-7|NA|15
TGTGCCAGCAGGCAAGGACAGGGCCGAGGCTACGAGCAGTACTTC
CASRQGQGRGYEQYF
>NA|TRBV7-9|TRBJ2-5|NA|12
TGTGCCAGCAGCCAACCTGGGCAGACCCAGTACTTC
CASSQPGQTQYF
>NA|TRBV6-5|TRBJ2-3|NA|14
TGTGCCAGCAGTACCAACGGACTACGCAATACGCAGTATTTT
CASSTNGLRNTQYF
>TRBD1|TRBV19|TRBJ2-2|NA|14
TGTGCCAGTAGTATACAGGGGGCCACCGGGGAGCTGTTTTTT
CASSIQGATGELFF
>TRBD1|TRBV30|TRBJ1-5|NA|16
TGTGCCTGGAGTGATTCGTCGGGACAGCGTAATCAGCCCCAGCATTTT
CAWSDSSGQRNQPQHF
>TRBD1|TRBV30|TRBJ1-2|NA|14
TGTGCCTGGGTAGAAGCAGGGGGCTACTATGGCTACACCTTC
CAWVEAGGYYGYTF
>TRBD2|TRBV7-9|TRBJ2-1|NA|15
TGTGCCAGCAGCCAGAGCCAGCGGGGCGACAATGAGCAGTTCTTC
CASSQSQRGDNEQFF
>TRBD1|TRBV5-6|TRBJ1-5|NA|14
TGTGCCAGCAGCCCGGGACAGACCAATCAGCCCCAGCATTTT
CASSPGQTNQPQHF
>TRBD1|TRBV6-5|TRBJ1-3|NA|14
TGTGCCAGCACCGAACAGGGGGGAGGAAACACCATATATTTT
CASTEQGGGNTIYF
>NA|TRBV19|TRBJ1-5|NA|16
TGTGCCAGTAGTATAGGCGGCGGCTATAGCAATCAGCCCCAGCATTTT
CASSIGGGYSNQPQHF
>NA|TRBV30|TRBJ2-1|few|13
TGTGCCTTACTCGGACAGATCTACAATGAGCAGTTCTTC
CALLGQIYNEQFF
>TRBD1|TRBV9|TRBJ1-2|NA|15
TGTGCCAGCAGCGGCCAGACAGGGGTTGCCTATGGCTACACCTTC
CASSGQTGVAYGYTF
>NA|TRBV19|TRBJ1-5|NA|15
TGTGCCAGTAGTATAGGGCAGGGGATAAATCAGCCCCAGCATTTT
CASSIGQGINQPQHF
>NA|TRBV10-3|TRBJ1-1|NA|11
TGTGCCGCAGCTGGGGAGGCTGAAGCTTTCTTT
CAAAGEAEAFF
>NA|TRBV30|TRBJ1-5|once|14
TGTGCCTGGAATACAGGGTGGAGCAATCAGCCCCAGCATTTT
CAWNTGWSNQPQHF
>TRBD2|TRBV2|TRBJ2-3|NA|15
TGTGCCAGCAGTGCGGGAGGGCCTGGGTCAGATACGCAGTATTTT
CASSAGGPGSDTQYF
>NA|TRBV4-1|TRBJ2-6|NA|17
TGCGCCAGCAGCCGGGCGGGACGGAACTCTGGGGCCAACGTCCTGACTTTC
CASSRAGRNSGANVLTF
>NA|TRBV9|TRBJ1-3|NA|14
TGTGCCAGCAGCGTAGCTTACTCTGGAAACACCATATATTTT
CASSVAYSGNTIYF
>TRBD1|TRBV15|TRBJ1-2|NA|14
TGTGCCACCAGCAGAGTGGGACAGGGGTATGGCTACACCTTC
CATSRVGQGYGYTF
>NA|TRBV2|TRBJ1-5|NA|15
TGTGCCAGCAGGATTGACAGGAACATCAATCAGCCCCAGCATTTT
CASRIDRNINQPQHF
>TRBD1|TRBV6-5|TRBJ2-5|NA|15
TGTGCCAGCAGCCAACAGGGGGCCTTGGGGGAGACCCAGTACTTC
CASSQQGALGETQYF
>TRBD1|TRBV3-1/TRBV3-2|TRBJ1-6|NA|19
TGTGCCAGCAGCCAAGACGGTGTAGGACAGGGTAAACTGGTGGCTCCCCTCCACTTT
CASSQDGVGQGKLVAPLHF